This T cell receptor beta chain was observed in a study of T cell changes during pregnancy in multiple sclerosis. Germline CDR1 is MNHEY and CDR2 is SMNVEV (reference sequence). This CDR3 is 17 amino acids long. With V trimmed by 5 bases and J by 4 bases, 16 bases remained unmatched. The assay was immunoSEQ multiplex PCR, and TCRdb's table has in-frame clones only and misses some. The sample shows just over 40,000 clones, roughly nine tenths of them seen only once. The J gene is TRBJ1-1, the V gene TRBV27, with 7 bases aligning to TRBD1. The sequence was obtained from a female donor with multiple sclerosis, enrolled in a pregnancy study. The sequencing here drew on CD4+ T cells from peripheral blood mononuclear cells, taken in the first trimester of pregnancy. The CDR3 here is CASSRVIDRVLGTEAFF. CDR3 in DNA: TGTGCCAGCAGTCGCGTTATAGACAGGGTTTTGGGCACTGAAGCTTTCTTT.